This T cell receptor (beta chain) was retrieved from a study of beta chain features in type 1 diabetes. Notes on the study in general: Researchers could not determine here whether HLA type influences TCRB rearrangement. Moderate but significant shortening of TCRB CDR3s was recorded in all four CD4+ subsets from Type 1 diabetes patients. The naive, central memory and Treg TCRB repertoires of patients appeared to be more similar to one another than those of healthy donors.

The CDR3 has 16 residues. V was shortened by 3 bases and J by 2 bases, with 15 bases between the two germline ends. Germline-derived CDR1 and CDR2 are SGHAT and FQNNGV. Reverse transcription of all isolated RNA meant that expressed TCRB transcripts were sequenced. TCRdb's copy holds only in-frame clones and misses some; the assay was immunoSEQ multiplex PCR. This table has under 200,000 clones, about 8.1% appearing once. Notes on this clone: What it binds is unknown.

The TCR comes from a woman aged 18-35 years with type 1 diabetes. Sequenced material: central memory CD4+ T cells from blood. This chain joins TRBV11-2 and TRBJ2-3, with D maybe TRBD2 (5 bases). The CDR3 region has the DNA TGTGCCAGCAGCTTGTATAGGACTCCCTACACAGATACGCAGTATTTT. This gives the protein CASSLYRTPYTDTQYF.